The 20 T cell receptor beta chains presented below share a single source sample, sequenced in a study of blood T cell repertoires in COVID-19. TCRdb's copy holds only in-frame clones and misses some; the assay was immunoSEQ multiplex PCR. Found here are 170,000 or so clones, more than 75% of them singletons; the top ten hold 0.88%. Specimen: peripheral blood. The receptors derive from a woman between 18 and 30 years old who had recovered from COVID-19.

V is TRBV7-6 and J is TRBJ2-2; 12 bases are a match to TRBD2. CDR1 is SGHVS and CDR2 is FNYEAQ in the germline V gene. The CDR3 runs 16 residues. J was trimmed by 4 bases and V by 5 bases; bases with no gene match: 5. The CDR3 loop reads CASSPRTSGVTGELFF. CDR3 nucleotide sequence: TGTGCCAGCAGCCCTCGGACTAGCGGGGTCACCGGGGAGCTGTTTTTT.

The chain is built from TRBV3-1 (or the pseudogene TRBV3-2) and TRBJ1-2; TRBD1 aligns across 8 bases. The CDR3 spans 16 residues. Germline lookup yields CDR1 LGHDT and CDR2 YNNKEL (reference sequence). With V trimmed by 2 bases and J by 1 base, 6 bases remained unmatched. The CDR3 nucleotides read TGTGCCAGCAGCCAATCAGGGGGCCTAATTAACTATGGCTACACCTTC. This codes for CASSQSGGLINYGYTF.

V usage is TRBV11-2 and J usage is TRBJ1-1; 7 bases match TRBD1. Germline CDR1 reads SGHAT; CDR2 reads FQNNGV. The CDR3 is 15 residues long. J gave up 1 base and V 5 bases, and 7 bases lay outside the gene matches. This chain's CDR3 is CASSVTGDRNTEAFF. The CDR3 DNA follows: TGTGCCAGCAGCGTTACAGGGGACAGGAACACTGAAGCTTTCTTT.

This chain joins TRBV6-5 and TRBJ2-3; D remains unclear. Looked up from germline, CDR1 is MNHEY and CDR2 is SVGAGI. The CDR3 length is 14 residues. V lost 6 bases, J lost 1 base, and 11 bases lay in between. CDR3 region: CASSTASGTDTQYF. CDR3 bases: TGTGCCAGCAGCACGGCAAGCGGCACAGATACGCAGTATTTT.

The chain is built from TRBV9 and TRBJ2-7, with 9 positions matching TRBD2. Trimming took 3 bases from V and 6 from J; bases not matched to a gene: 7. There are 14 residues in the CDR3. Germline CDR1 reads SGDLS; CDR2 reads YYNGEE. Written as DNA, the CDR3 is TGTGCCAGCAGCGCCACTAGCGGGCCAGGCGAGCAGTACGTC. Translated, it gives CASSATSGPGEQYV.

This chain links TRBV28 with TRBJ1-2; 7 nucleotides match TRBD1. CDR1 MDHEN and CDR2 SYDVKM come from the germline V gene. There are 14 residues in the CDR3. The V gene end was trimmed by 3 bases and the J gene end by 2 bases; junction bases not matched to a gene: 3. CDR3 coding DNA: TGTGCCAGCAGTTTTAGGGGGCGCAACTATGGCTACACCTTC. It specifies CASSFRGRNYGYTF.

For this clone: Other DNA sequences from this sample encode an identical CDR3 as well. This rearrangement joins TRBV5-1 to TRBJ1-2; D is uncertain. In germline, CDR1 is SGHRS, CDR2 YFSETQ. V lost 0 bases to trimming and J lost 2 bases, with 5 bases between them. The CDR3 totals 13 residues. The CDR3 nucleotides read TGCGCCAGCAGCTTGGGACAAAACTATGGCTACACCTTC. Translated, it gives CASSLGQNYGYTF. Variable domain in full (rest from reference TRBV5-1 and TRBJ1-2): KAGVTQTPRYLIKTRGQQVTLSCSPISGHRSVSWYQQTPGQGLQFLFEYFSETQRNKGNFPGRFSGRQFSNSRSEMNVSTLELGDSALYLCASSLGQNYGYTFGSGTRLTVV.

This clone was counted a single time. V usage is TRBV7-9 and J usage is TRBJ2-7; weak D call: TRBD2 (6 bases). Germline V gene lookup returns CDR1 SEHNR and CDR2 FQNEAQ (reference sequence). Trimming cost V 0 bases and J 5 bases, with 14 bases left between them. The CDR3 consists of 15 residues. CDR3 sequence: CASSLARTGDDEQYF. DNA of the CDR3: TGTGCCAGCAGCTTAGCTAGGACGGGGGATGACGAGCAGTACTTC.

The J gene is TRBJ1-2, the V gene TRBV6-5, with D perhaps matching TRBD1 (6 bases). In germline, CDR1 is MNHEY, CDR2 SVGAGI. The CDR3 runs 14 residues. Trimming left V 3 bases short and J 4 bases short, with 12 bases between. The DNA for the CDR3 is TGTGCCAGCAGTTATCAGACAGGACCCTATGGCTACACCTTC. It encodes CASSYQTGPYGYTF.

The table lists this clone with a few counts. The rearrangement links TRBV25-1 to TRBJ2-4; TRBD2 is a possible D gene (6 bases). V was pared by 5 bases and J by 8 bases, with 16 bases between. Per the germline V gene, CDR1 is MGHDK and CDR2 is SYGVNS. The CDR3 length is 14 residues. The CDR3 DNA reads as TGTGCCAGCAGTCGGGGCTCCTCGGGGGACATTCAGTACTTC. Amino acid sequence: CASSRGSSGDIQYF.

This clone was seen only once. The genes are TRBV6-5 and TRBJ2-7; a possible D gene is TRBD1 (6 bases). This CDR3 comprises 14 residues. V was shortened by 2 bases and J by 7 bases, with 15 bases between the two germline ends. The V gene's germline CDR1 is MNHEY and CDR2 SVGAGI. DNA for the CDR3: TGTGCCAGCAGTTACAAACAGGGTGCTGGGGAGCAGTACTTC. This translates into CASSYKQGAGEQYF.

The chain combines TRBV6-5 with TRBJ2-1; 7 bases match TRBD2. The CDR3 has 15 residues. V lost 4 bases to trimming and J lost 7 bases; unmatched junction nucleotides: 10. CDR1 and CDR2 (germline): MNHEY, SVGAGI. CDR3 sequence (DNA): TGTGCCAGCAGTTTAGGCGGGAGAGGGGCTAATGAGCAGTTCTTC. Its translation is CASSLGGRGANEQFF.

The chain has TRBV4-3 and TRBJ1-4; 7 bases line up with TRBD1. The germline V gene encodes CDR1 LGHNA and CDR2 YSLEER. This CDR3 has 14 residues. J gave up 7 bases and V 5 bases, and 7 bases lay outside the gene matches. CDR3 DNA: TGCGCCAGCAGCTCCCAGGGGGTGGGTGAAAAACTGTTTTTT. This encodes CASSSQGVGEKLFF.

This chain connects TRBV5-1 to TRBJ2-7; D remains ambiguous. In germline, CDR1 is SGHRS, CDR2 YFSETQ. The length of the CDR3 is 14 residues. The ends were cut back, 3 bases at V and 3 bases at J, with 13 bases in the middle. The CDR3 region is CASSWASMGYEQYF. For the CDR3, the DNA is TGCGCCAGCAGCTGGGCCAGCATGGGCTACGAGCAGTACTTC. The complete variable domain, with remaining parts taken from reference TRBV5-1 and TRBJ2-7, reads KAGVTQTPRYLIKTRGQQVTLSCSPISGHRSVSWYQQTPGQGLQFLFEYFSETQRNKGNFPGRFSGRQFSNSRSEMNVSTLELGDSALYLCASSWASMGYEQYFGPGTRLTVT.

For the CDR3, the DNA is TGTGCCAGCAGCTTGCCGAGAGAGACCCAGTACTTC. Amino acid sequence: CASSLPRETQYF. The V call is TRBV5-6, the J call TRBJ2-5; D unresolved. V was clipped by 1 base and J by 4 bases, with 5 bases between them. The CDR3 sequence is 12 residues long. Per the germline V gene, CDR1 is SGHDT and CDR2 is YYEEEE.

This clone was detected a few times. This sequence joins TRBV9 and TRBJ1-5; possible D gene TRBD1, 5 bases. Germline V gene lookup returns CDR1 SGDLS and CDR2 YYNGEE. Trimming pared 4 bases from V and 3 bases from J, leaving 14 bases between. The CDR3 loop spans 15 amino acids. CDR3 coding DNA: TGTGCCAGCAGCCCCCGGGGACTTCCCAATCAGCCCCAGCATTTT. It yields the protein CASSPRGLPNQPQHF.

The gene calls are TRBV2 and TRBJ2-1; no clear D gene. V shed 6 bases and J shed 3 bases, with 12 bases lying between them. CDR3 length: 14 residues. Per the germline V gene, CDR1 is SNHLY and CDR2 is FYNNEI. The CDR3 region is CASSLALDYNEQFF. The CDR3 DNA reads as TGTGCCAGCAGCCTCGCCCTAGACTACAATGAGCAGTTCTTC.

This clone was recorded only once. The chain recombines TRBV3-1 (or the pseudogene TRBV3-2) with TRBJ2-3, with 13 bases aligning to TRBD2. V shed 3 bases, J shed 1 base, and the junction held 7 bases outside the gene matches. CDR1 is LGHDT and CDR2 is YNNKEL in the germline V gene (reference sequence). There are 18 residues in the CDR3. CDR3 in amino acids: CASSHSLAGGLGTDTQYF. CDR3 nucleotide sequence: TGTGCCAGCAGCCATTCACTAGCGGGGGGGCTGGGCACAGATACGCAGTATTTT.

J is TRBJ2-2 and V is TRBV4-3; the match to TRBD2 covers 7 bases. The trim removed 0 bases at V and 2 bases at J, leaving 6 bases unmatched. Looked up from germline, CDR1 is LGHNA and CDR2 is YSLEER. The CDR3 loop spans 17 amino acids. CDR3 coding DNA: TGCGCCAGCAGCCAAGATCTGGCTAGCGGAAACACCGGGGAGCTGTTTTTT. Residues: CASSQDLASGNTGELFF.

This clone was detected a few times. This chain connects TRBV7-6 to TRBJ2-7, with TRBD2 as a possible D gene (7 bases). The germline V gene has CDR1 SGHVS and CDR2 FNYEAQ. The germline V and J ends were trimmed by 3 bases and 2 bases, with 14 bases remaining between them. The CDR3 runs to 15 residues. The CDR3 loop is CASSLERGAPYEQYF. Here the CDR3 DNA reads TGTGCCAGCAGCTTGGAACGGGGGGCCCCCTACGAGCAGTACTTC.